These 28 T cell receptor beta chains originate from one sample sequenced in a study of Graves' ophthalmopathy and Graves' hyperthyroidism. RNA transcripts provided the template for amplifying TCR beta CDR3 regions. In the first round, RT-PCR was carried out with HTBI primers, and a multiplex PCR formed the second round. TCRdb processed the multiplex PCR reads anew with MiXCR; each CDR3 protein has one entry. The sample consists of some 750,000 distinct CDR3 sequences, 40% of them appearing once. The sample taken for sequencing was peripheral blood. The origin of the receptors is an adult man with Graves' ophthalmopathy.

Only one count was recorded for this clonotype. The V and J genes are TRBV25-1 and TRBJ2-2, with 12 bases fitting TRBD1. Germline assignment: CDR1 MGHDK and CDR2 SYGVNS. This CDR3 spans 16 amino acids. After removal of 6 bases from V and 7 bases from J, the junction contained 9 bases not matched to a gene. The CDR3 protein is CASSDPGQGAIGELFF. In DNA form, the CDR3 reads TGTGCCAGCAGCGATCCGGGACAGGGGGCGATCGGGGAGCTGTTTTTT.

The rearrangement uses TRBV5-1 and TRBJ2-7; TRBD2 aligns across 13 bases. The germline CDR1 and CDR2 sequences are SGHRS and YFSETQ. V trimming: 4 bases; J trimming: 3 bases; junction bases outside the gene matches: 13. There are 18 residues in the CDR3. CDR3 DNA: TGCGCCAGCAGCCCGGGACTAGCGGGAACCTTGTCAGGCTACGAGCAGTACTTC. Its translation is CASSPGLAGTLSGYEQYF.

This chain uses TRBV7-2 with TRBJ2-6; D unclear. Deletions cut 5 bases from V and 2 bases from J, with 13 bases between. CDR1 and CDR2 (germline): SGHTA, FQGNSA. This CDR3 contains 16 residues. This CDR3 is CASSQESQPGANVLTF. CDR3 nucleotides: TGTGCCAGCAGCCAAGAAAGTCAGCCTGGGGCCAACGTCCTGACTTTC.

V gene TRBV19 combines with J gene TRBJ2-6; 9 bases are shared with TRBD1. CDR1 and CDR2 (germline): LNHDA, SQIVND (reference sequence). The CDR3 length is 18 residues. V shed 5 bases, J shed 0 bases, and the junction held 8 bases outside the gene matches. CDR3 coding DNA: TGTGCCAGTAGTTTCACCGGGACAGGGATCTCTGGGGCCAACGTCCTGACTTTC. Encoded protein: CASSFTGTGISGANVLTF.

This clonotype was seen many times. The chain couples TRBV6-6 to TRBJ1-2; 9 nucleotides match TRBD1. The CDR3 runs to 12 residues. Germline trimming cut 10 bases from V and 6 bases from J; bases unmatched to any gene: 6. CDR1 is MNHNY, CDR2 SVGAGI, per germline (reference sequence). DNA for the CDR3: TGTGCCATCCTAGGGACAGGGAATGGCTACACCTTC. It translates to CAILGTGNGYTF.

This clonotype was picked up many times. The V gene is TRBV7-9, the J gene TRBJ2-5, with TRBD2 matching 10 bases. With V trimmed by 10 bases and J by 5 bases, 10 bases remained unmatched. This CDR3 region has 14 residues. The V gene's germline CDR1 is SEHNR and CDR2 FQNEAQ (reference sequence). The CDR3 DNA follows: TGTGCCACGTTAGCGGGAGGAGTTACGGAGACCCAGTACTTC. Translated, it gives CATLAGGVTETQYF.

With respect to this clonotype: A junction end diverges from the germline sequence, so it may reflect a read error. This rearrangement joins TRBV5-4 to TRBJ2-5, with 11 bases lining up with TRBD2. The CDR3 totals 15 residues. Per germline, CDR1 SGHNT and CDR2 YYREEE (reference sequence). DNA for the CDR3: TGTACCAGCAGCGCCGGGGGACTAGCGGAAGAGACCCAGTACTTC. Translating it yields CTSSAGGLAEETQYF.

Turning to this clonotype: Just one base apart from a much larger clone, this may be a read error. The J gene is TRBJ2-6, the V gene TRBV7-3; tentatively, D is TRBD2 (5 bases). The CDR3 extends over 16 amino acids. CDR1 is SGHTA, CDR2 FQGTGA, per germline. The CDR3 DNA follows: TGTGCCAGCGGCTTAGAAGGGAGCTCTGGGGCCAACGTCCTGACTTTC. It codes for CASGLEGSSGANVLTF.

The table lists this clonotype with a few counts. The chain carries TRBV20-1 and TRBJ2-7; 7 nucleotides align to TRBD1. There are 15 residues in the CDR3. Losses at the gene ends were 0 bases for V and 0 bases for J; bases not matched to a gene: 5. From germline, CDR1 is DFQATT and CDR2 SNEGSKA (reference sequence). This CDR3 is CSARDLDRVSYEQYF. The CDR3, as DNA: TGCAGTGCTAGAGATCTCGACAGGGTCTCCTACGAGCAGTACTTC.

The count of this clonotype is one. This sequence joins TRBV7-2 and TRBJ2-2; unclear D gene. Germline V gene lookup returns CDR1 SGHTA and CDR2 FQGNSA. The CDR3 runs to 14 residues. V dropped 4 bases and J dropped 4 bases, with 10 bases sitting between them. The CDR3: CASSSLRTTGELFF. The CDR3, as DNA: TGTGCCAGCAGCTCGTTGCGGACCACCGGGGAGCTGTTTTTT.

As to this clonotype: A much larger clone is a single base away; this may be a read error. The J gene is TRBJ1-1, the V gene TRBV29-1, with TRBD1 matching over 10 bases. Germline CDR1 reads SQVTM; CDR2 reads ANQGSEA. The CDR3 has 14 amino acids. V was pared by 8 bases and J by 7 bases, with 13 bases of the junction left unmatched. The CDR3 spells CSIGGQGVASEAFF. For the CDR3, the DNA is TGCAGCATTGGCGGACAGGGGGTGGCGAGTGAAGCTTTCTTT.

This clonotype was counted once. A read error may explain this, as a much larger clone is one base away. The V call is TRBV7-2, the J call TRBJ2-7; D unresolved. V lost 0 bases, J lost 1 base, and 7 bases lay in between. There are 14 residues in the CDR3. The germline V gene has CDR1 SGHTA and CDR2 FQGNSA. This CDR3 reads CASSLACSSYEQYF. The CDR3 DNA follows: TGTGCCAGCAGCTTAGCGTGCAGTTCCTACGAGCAGTACTTC.

The V gene is TRBV24-1, the J gene TRBJ1-5; tentatively, D is TRBD1 (6 bases). This CDR3 spans 16 amino acids. The V end lost 6 bases, the J end lost 4 bases, and 18 bases lay between the germline ends. Germline CDR1 is KGHDR and CDR2 is SFDVKD. The CDR3 DNA sequence: TGTGCCACCAGTAGACCCCCCGGGACAAGTAATCAGCCCCAGCATTTT. This encodes CATSRPPGTSNQPQHF.

J is TRBJ2-7 and V is TRBV25-1; 9 bases fit TRBD1. Trimming cost V 5 bases and J 2 bases; bases outside gene matches: 4. This CDR3 comprises 14 residues. The germline V gene encodes CDR1 MGHDK and CDR2 SYGVNS. This CDR3 is CASSRGTGTYEQYF. In DNA, the CDR3 is TGTGCCAGCAGTCGCGGGACAGGGACCTACGAGCAGTACTTC.

The chain joins TRBV4-2 to TRBJ1-3; D call uncertain. The V and J ends lost 5 bases and 4 bases respectively, with 12 bases between them. The length of the CDR3 is 14 residues. Germline values: CDR1 LGHNA, CDR2 YNFKEQ. CDR3 DNA: TGTGCCAGCAGCTTAGAGAGGAGAGGAAACACCATATATTTT. Translation: CASSLERRGNTIYF.

This clonotype was seen repeatedly, ten times or more. The gene calls are TRBV7-3 and TRBJ2-5, with D perhaps matching TRBD2 (6 bases). The germline V gene has CDR1 SGHTA and CDR2 FQGTGA. Trimming pared 1 base from V and 2 bases from J, leaving 8 bases between. This CDR3 contains 14 residues. The chain's CDR3 is CASSLMAGQETQYF. The CDR3 nucleotides are TGTGCCAGCAGCTTAATGGCGGGACAAGAGACCCAGTACTTC.

The V gene is TRBV6-5, the J gene TRBJ2-7; the D is unclear. CDR3 length equals 11 residues. Between the trimmed V and J ends, which lost 5 bases and 3 bases, there was a span of 5 bases. The germline V gene has CDR1 MNHEY and CDR2 SVGAGI. The CDR3 here is CASSQYYEQYF. The CDR3 region has the DNA TGTGCCAGCAGTCAGTACTACGAGCAGTACTTC.

With respect to this clonotype: This may come from a read error, since a much larger clone is one base off. The chain joins TRBV2 to TRBJ2-7; tentative D call: TRBD1 (6 bases). The CDR3 length is 15 residues. Germline CDR1 and CDR2: SNHLY and FYNNEI. V lost 6 bases, J lost 0 bases, and 15 bases lay in between. CDR3 DNA sequence: TGTGCCAGCAGACCGGGCAGGGGAGCCTCCTACGAGCAGTACTTC. This encodes CASRPGRGASYEQYF.

The V gene is TRBV7-6, the J gene TRBJ1-1, with a possible D match to TRBD1 (5 bases). The CDR3 covers 14 residues. Germline CDR1 SGHVS, CDR2 FNYEAQ. Between the trimmed V and J ends, which lost 8 bases and 6 bases, there was a span of 19 bases. The CDR3 DNA reads TGTGCCAGCTCATATTCGGGGACGGGCGCTGAAGCTTTCTTT. Amino acids: CASSYSGTGAEAFF.

The gene calls are TRBV7-9 and TRBJ2-2; D is undetermined. Looked up from germline, CDR1 is SEHNR and CDR2 is FQNEAQ (reference sequence). The V gene lost 4 bases and the J gene lost 4 bases, with 16 bases spanning the gap. This CDR3 is built from 16 residues. CDR3 nucleotide sequence: TGTGCCAGCAGCTCTCTACAGCCCACCTTCACCGGGGAGCTGTTTTTT. Its protein product is CASSSLQPTFTGELFF.

The chain carries TRBV7-9 and TRBJ2-5; no definite D call. Germline CDR1 and CDR2: SEHNR and FQNEAQ (reference sequence). Trimming cost V 11 bases and J 4 bases, with 26 bases left between them. CDR3 length equals 16 residues. CDR3 loop: CAWSRNEVLVGETQYF. The DNA for the CDR3 is TGTGCCTGGAGCCGTAACGAGGTTCTAGTGGGAGAGACCCAGTACTTC.

The chain couples TRBV29-1 to TRBJ2-2, with a tentative D call TRBD1 (6 bases). CDR3 size: 13 residues. V was trimmed by 4 bases and J by 6 bases, leaving 12 bases between them. Germline loops: CDR1 SQVTM, CDR2 ANQGSEA. CDR3 nucleotide sequence: TGCAGCGTTGGCCAGGGGTACTCCGGGGAGCTGTTTTTT. Translation: CSVGQGYSGELFF.

This clonotype was seen ten or more times. The V and J genes are TRBV29-1 and TRBJ2-5, with 9 bases that match TRBD1. The germline V gene encodes CDR1 SQVTM and CDR2 ANQGSEA. Trimming at V came to 2 bases and at J to 4 bases, leaving 2 bases not matched to a gene. The CDR3 loop spans 13 amino acids. The DNA of the CDR3 is TGCAGCGTTGAATTGGGACAGGGAGAGACCCAGTACTTC. It yields the protein CSVELGQGETQYF.

The table lists this clonotype with a few counts. A junction end diverges from the germline sequence, so it may reflect a read error. J is TRBJ1-6 and V is TRBV10-2; D gene uncertain. The CDR3 is made up of 12 amino acids. Germline V lookup: CDR1 WSHSY, CDR2 SAAADI. The CDR3, as DNA: TGTGCCAGCAGTTCGAGCGACTTGTCCCTCCACTTT. It encodes CASSSSDLSLHF.

This clonotype was recorded many times. The chain links TRBV10-3 to TRBJ1-1, with D hard to call. Per the germline V gene, CDR1 is ENHRY and CDR2 is SYGVKD. CDR3 length: 13 residues. Trimming cost V 3 bases and J 1 base, with 6 bases left between them. CDR3 nucleotides: TGTGCCATCAGTGATTCTGCGAACACTGAAGCTTTCTTT. Protein sequence: CAISDSANTEAFF.

This clonotype has a handful of counts. The chain is built from TRBV2 and TRBJ1-5; D is uncertain. The CDR3 has 15 amino acids. Germline-derived CDR1 and CDR2 are SNHLY and FYNNEI. V lost 5 bases and J 9 bases, leaving 20 bases between the germline ends. CDR3 coding DNA: TGTGCCAGCAGTTTAGACGGCGGAGGACCCTGGCCCCAGCATTTT. Protein sequence: CASSLDGGGPWPQHF.

This clonotype was seen a few times. The chain employs TRBV28 and TRBJ2-7; 8 bases map to TRBD1. Germline trimming cut 5 bases from V and 6 bases from J; bases unmatched to any gene: 9. From germline, CDR1 is MDHEN and CDR2 SYDVKM. The CDR3 has 14 amino acids. The CDR3, as DNA: TGTGCCAGCAGTAGCATGACAGGGGTCGCCGAGCAGTACTTC. Translation: CASSSMTGVAEQYF.

The chain is built from TRBV5-5 and TRBJ1-1; TRBD1 might be the D (5 bases). The CDR3 extends over 17 amino acids. The germline CDR1 and CDR2 sequences are SGHKS and YYEKEE (reference sequence). Trimming stripped 0 bases from V and 5 bases from J, with 20 bases between. CDR3 bases: TGTGCCAGCAGCTTGGCCATCCCTCGCAGGGAATATACTGAAGCTTTCTTT. Residues: CASSLAIPRREYTEAFF.